This paragraph covers one T cell receptor beta chain sequence. This entry is derived from a study of blood T cell repertoires in COVID-19. Trimming pared 8 bases from V and 3 bases from J, leaving 16 bases between. Germline values: CDR1 KGHSH, CDR2 LQKENI. The CDR3 loop spans 15 amino acids. Profiled with immunoSEQ multiplex PCR; TCRdb holds only in-frame clones, not every one. The sample has 400,000 or so clones; approximately 87% are singletons. This TCR came from a man in his forties or fifties in a cohort exposed to, infected with or recovered from COVID-19 (not recorded which). The sequenced sample consisted of PBMCs or T cells enriched from blood (not recorded which). The chain links TRBV18 to TRBJ1-4; possible D gene TRBD1, 5 bases. CDR3 loop: CASASGSYANEKLFF. CDR3 sequence (DNA): TGTGCCAGCGCATCAGGGTCGTACGCTAATGAAAAACTGTTTTTT.